This T cell receptor (beta chain) was identified in a study of regulatory T cells in long-lasting Graves disease. From germline, CDR1 is LNHNV and CDR2 YYDKDF (reference sequence). V was shortened by 7 bases and J by 5 bases, with 11 bases between the two germline ends. The CDR3 has 13 residues. CDR3-region Arm-PCR and iRepertoire HTBI primers produced the TCR beta libraries. TCRdb analysed the multiplex PCR reads with MiXCR anew, one entry per CDR3 protein. The sample includes approximately 400,000 distinct CDR3 sequences, 23% of them seen just once. This clonotype was seen at least ten times. Its antigen is undetermined. The time point was: persistent/refractory GD, antithyroid drugs over 5 years with positive TRAb. The TCR library was made from RNA that had been extracted from PBMCs in TRIzol. From an endocrinology department in Xi'an, China, came the patients. General study results and limits: Persistent patients shared more public clonotypes (roughly 2,500) than new patients (more than 900). When disease was persistent, TRBV28, TRBJ1-2 and TRBJ2-5 were the favored segments. Tissue studied was limited to peripheral blood, excluding thyroid tissue.

This receptor was taken from a female donor with Graves disease. Specimen: peripheral blood mononuclear cells (PBMCs), collected when the disease was refractory, from a patient treated with antithyroid drugs. The V and J genes are TRBV15 and TRBJ1-4, with no clear D. CDR3 region: CATTLGNNEKLFF. The CDR3 DNA reads as TGTGCCACCACTCTAGGCAACAATGAAAAACTGTTTTTT. The full variable domain, with the rest looked up from reference TRBV15 and TRBJ1-4, is DAMVIQNPRYQVTQFGKPVTLSCSQTLNHNVMYWYQQKSSQAPKLLFHYYDKDFNNEADTPDNFQSRRPNTSFCFLDIRSPGLGDTAMYLCATTLGNNEKLFFGSGTQLSVL.